The 23 T cell receptor beta chains below come from one sample, sequenced in a study of T-cell memory formation after mild COVID-19. MiXCR, run by TCRdb on the 5' RACE reads, gives a single entry per CDR3 protein. The table shows about 390,000 distinct CDR3 sequences, with roughly 15% occurring only once. Sequencing was performed on PBMCs or a T cell subset sorted from them (not recorded which). These receptors were obtained from a man aged 18 to 35 who had mild COVID-19 (a few samples of this study predate the infection). Cell type and time point are not known.

The chain couples TRBV20-1 to TRBJ2-7; no definite D call. The CDR3 has 14 residues. From germline, CDR1 is DFQATT and CDR2 SNEGSKA (reference sequence). Trimming stripped 6 bases from V and 0 bases from J, with 15 bases between. The CDR3 loop is CSAPPLASSYEQYF. DNA of the CDR3: TGCAGTGCGCCGCCCTTGGCTAGCTCCTACGAGCAGTACTTC.

This clonotype has just a few counts. The chain carries TRBV7-2 and TRBJ2-5; D not resolved. V was shortened by 4 bases and J by 5 bases, with 20 bases between the two germline ends. Germline V lookup: CDR1 SGHTA, CDR2 FQGNSA. This CDR3 spans 16 amino acids. The CDR3 is CASSSSAAPYGETQYF. The CDR3 coding sequence is TGTGCCAGCAGCTCCTCCGCGGCACCGTATGGGGAGACCCAGTACTTC.

In its sample, this clonotype was seen a few times. The rearrangement uses TRBV6-2 or TRBV6-3 and TRBJ2-7; perhaps TRBD1 as D (6 bases). Looked up from germline, CDR1 is MNHEY and CDR2 is SVGEGT. Between the trimmed V and J ends, which lost 0 bases and 10 bases, there was a span of 13 bases. CDR3 size: 13 residues. CDR3 loop: CASSYSQGRPQYV. The CDR3 region has the DNA TGTGCCAGCAGTTACTCGCAGGGGCGACCACAGTACGTC.

This clonotype was counted many times. The chain recombines TRBV11-2 with TRBJ2-3, with no clear D. The CDR3 spans 11 residues. Germline assignment: CDR1 SGHAT and CDR2 FQNNGV. Trimming stripped 4 bases from V and 2 bases from J, with 1 base between. CDR3 coding DNA: TGTGCCAGCAGCTCCACAGATACGCAGTATTTT. Amino acid sequence: CASSSTDTQYF.

This clonotype was counted ten times or more. The V call is TRBV7-2, the J call TRBJ1-1; D is undetermined. Germline lookup yields CDR1 SGHTA and CDR2 FQGNSA. The CDR3 sequence is 13 residues long. The germline V and J ends were trimmed by 3 bases and 4 bases, with 9 bases remaining between them. This chain's CDR3 is CASSFGTATEAFF. The DNA of the CDR3 is TGTGCCAGCAGCTTCGGTACCGCCACTGAAGCTTTCTTT.

V gene TRBV15 combines with J gene TRBJ2-3; TRBD1 is a possible D gene (5 bases). The V and J ends lost 5 bases and 1 base respectively, with 22 bases between them. The CDR3 is made up of 18 amino acids. Germline CDR1 and CDR2: LNHNV and YYDKDF (reference sequence). The CDR3 nucleotides are TGTGCCACCAGCGTGGTGGCCTTGGCAGACAGACGCACAGATACGCAGTATTTT. Translation gives CATSVVALADRRTDTQYF.

As DNA, the CDR3 is TGCGCCAGCAGCCGGAGGGGGACGAACACTGAAGCTTTCTTT. Its protein is CASSRRGTNTEAFF. The genes are TRBV4-1 and TRBJ1-1, with D perhaps matching TRBD1 (6 bases). The CDR3 spans 14 residues. V lost 4 bases, J lost 1 base, and 10 bases lay in between. Germline V gives CDR1 MGHRA, CDR2 YSYEKL.

The gene calls are TRBV11-2 and TRBJ2-7; 9 bases agree with TRBD1. Losses at the gene ends were 1 base for V and 3 bases for J; bases not matched to a gene: 1. The CDR3 totals 14 residues. Germline V CDR1 and CDR2: SGHAT, FQNNGV. CDR3 amino acids: CASSLVGQGYEQYV. CDR3 bases: TGTGCCAGCAGCTTAGTGGGACAGGGCTACGAGCAGTACGTC.

This clonotype has at least ten counts. The V and J genes are TRBV6-5 and TRBJ1-1; no definite D call. The CDR3 extends over 15 amino acids. The germline CDR1 and CDR2 sequences are MNHEY and SVGAGI. Between the trimmed V and J ends, which lost 2 bases and 4 bases, there was a span of 14 bases. CDR3 in amino acids: CASSYRPQVSTEAFF. CDR3 bases: TGTGCCAGCAGTTACCGGCCTCAGGTGAGCACTGAAGCTTTCTTT.

This clonotype turned up a few times. The chain links TRBV3-1 to TRBJ2-7; D is unclear. This CDR3 comprises 15 residues. The germline CDR1 and CDR2 sequences are LGHDT and YNNKEL (reference sequence). V was pared by 4 bases and J by 3 bases, with 16 bases between. The chain's CDR3 is CASSPIPKSYYEQYF. CDR3 coding DNA: TGTGCCAGCAGCCCGATACCCAAATCTTACTACGAGCAGTACTTC.

Only a few counts were recorded for this clonotype. The junction shows a germline mismatch at one end, possibly a read error. The CDR3 DNA reads TGCGCCAGCAGCTTGGAAGGGACACTCGCCAATGGAAAACTGTTTTTT. It codes for CASSLEGTLANGKLFF. V is TRBV5-1 and J is TRBJ1-4; D might be TRBD1 (6 bases). The CDR3 has 16 residues. CDR1 and CDR2 from the germline V gene are SGHRS and YFSETQ.

This clonotype appeared a few times. The rearrangement uses TRBV25-1 and TRBJ2-3; 13 positions match TRBD2. CDR1 and CDR2 (germline): MGHDK, SYGVNS. This CDR3 comprises 16 residues. The ends lost 3 bases at V and 6 bases at J; junction bases unmatched: 6. CDR3 sequence: CASSDPGTSGADTQYF. The CDR3 DNA sequence: TGTGCCAGCAGTGACCCTGGGACTAGCGGGGCGGATACGCAGTATTTT.

The CDR3 is CASSYRPGGTQYF. CDR3 nucleotides: TGTGCCAGCAGTTACCGGCCTGGTGGGACCCAGTACTTC. V usage is TRBV6-5 and J usage is TRBJ2-5, with D unclear. The germline gives CDR1 MNHEY, CDR2 SVGAGI. The germline V and J ends were trimmed by 2 bases and 7 bases, with 11 bases remaining between them. The CDR3 has 13 amino acids.

The rearrangement links TRBV4-3 to TRBJ2-1; a weak D match, TRBD2 (6 bases). The CDR3 length is 14 residues. The V end was cut by 6 bases, the J end by 5 bases, with 14 bases between. Germline-derived CDR1 and CDR2 are LGHNA and YSLEER. CDR3 in amino acids: CASRNIAGNNEQFF. CDR3 sequence (DNA): TGCGCCAGCAGAAATATCGCGGGGAACAATGAGCAGTTCTTC.

The chain carries TRBV3-1 and TRBJ2-1; 12 nucleotides agree with TRBD1. The CDR3 runs 15 residues. The germline V gene has CDR1 LGHDT and CDR2 YNNKEL (reference sequence). The V segment lost 0 bases and the J segment 9 bases; nucleotides outside the gene matches: 3. The CDR3 region is CASSQEGQGAGEQFF. The CDR3 DNA is TGTGCCAGCAGCCAAGAGGGACAGGGGGCCGGTGAGCAGTTCTTC.

At least ten counts were recorded for this clonotype. The rearrangement uses TRBV4-3 and TRBJ2-2; D is ambiguous. The CDR3 contains 15 residues. Trimming took off 6 bases at V and 1 base at J, with 12 bases between the two ends. Per germline, CDR1 LGHNA and CDR2 YSLEER. CDR3 in amino acids: CASSRSRGNTGELFF. In DNA, the CDR3 is TGCGCCAGCAGTCGTTCCCGAGGGAACACCGGGGAGCTGTTTTTT.

In its sample, this clonotype was seen a few times. The rearrangement links TRBV18 to TRBJ1-2; 12 nucleotides agree with TRBD1. The V gene's germline CDR1 is KGHSH and CDR2 LQKENI. This CDR3 contains 16 residues. Trimming removed 1 base from V and 3 bases from J; junction bases left unmatched: 3. The CDR3 nucleotides are TGTGCCAGCTCACCACAGGGGACAGGGGGCTACTATGGCTACACCTTC. Its translation: CASSPQGTGGYYGYTF.

This chain links TRBV3-1 with TRBJ2-3, with D unresolved. Germline V lookup: CDR1 LGHDT, CDR2 YNNKEL (reference sequence). The CDR3 totals 13 residues. Trimming shortened V by 5 bases and J by 7 bases, and 13 bases separated the two germline ends. The CDR3 DNA reads TGTGCCAGCAGCTCCCAATCGAGTAATACGCAGTATTTT. Protein product: CASSSQSSNTQYF.

The CDR3 DNA is TGTGCCAGCAGTCGACTAGCGGGGGGGCTGGGCGGGGAGCTGTTTTTT. It codes for CASSRLAGGLGGELFF. The chain uses TRBV7-2 and TRBJ2-2; 14 bases are shared with TRBD2. CDR1 and CDR2 (germline): SGHTA, FQGNSA. Trimming removed 6 bases from V and 7 bases from J; junction bases left unmatched: 7. The CDR3 runs 16 residues.

This clonotype appeared a few times. The chain couples TRBV9 to TRBJ2-1; D unresolved. This CDR3 spans 14 amino acids. Germline CDR1 SGDLS, CDR2 YYNGEE. Trimming pared 0 bases from V and 9 bases from J, leaving 13 bases between. Here the CDR3 DNA reads TGTGCCAGCAGCGTAGGTAGTTCCGCTGGTGAGCAGTTCTTC. This sequence encodes CASSVGSSAGEQFF. Full variable domain (rest looked up from reference TRBV9 and TRBJ2-1): DSGVTQTPKHLITATGQRVTLRCSPRSGDLSVYWYQQSLDQGLQFLIQYYNGEERAKGNILERFSAQQFPDLHSELNLSSLELGDSALYFCASSVGSSAGEQFFGPGTRLTVL.

This clonotype was seen many times. The rearrangement links TRBV6-4 to TRBJ2-3, with 13 bases lining up with TRBD2. The CDR3 sequence is 16 residues long. Germline CDR1 MRHNA, CDR2 SNTAGT. The ends lost 6 bases at V and 2 bases at J; junction bases unmatched: 5. CDR3 in amino acids: CASSRLAGGATDTQYF. Here the CDR3 DNA reads TGTGCCAGCAGCCGACTAGCGGGGGGTGCCACAGATACGCAGTATTTT.

This clonotype was detected ten times or more. The V call is TRBV7-2, the J call TRBJ1-2; TRBD1 matches at 10 bases. The CDR3 totals 13 residues. CDR1 SGHTA and CDR2 FQGNSA come from the germline V gene. V was pared by 5 bases and J by 8 bases, with 5 bases of the junction left unmatched. Here the CDR3 DNA reads TGTGCCAGCAGCCGGGACAGGGGAGGCGGCTACACCTTC. Residues: CASSRDRGGGYTF.

Ten or more counts support this clonotype. The rearrangement uses TRBV18 and TRBJ2-7; perhaps TRBD1 as D (6 bases). The CDR3 totals 16 residues. Trimming removed 3 bases at V and 4 bases at J, with 19 bases between. Germline CDR1 KGHSH, CDR2 LQKENI. CDR3 protein: CASSPAGAGVLYEQYF. The CDR3 DNA is TGTGCCAGCTCACCGGCTGGGGCAGGGGTGTTGTACGAGCAGTACTTC.